The T cell receptor (beta chain) described here comes from a study of blood T cell repertoires in COVID-19. Overall study: COVID-19 samples from acute and convalescent phases originated in the United States, Italy and Spain. T cells, B-cell-depleted T cells, or PBMCs supplied cDNA or gDNA.

The CDR3 is 14 residues long. The V and J ends lost 0 bases and 2 bases respectively, with 5 bases between them. CDR1 and CDR2 from the germline V gene are MNHNS and SASEGT. How the authors handled the data: Cell counts per sample came from amplifying reference gene primers. Generated by immunoSEQ multiplex PCR, the TCRdb table keeps only in-frame clones and is missing some. V and J calls and clone size are copied from that table; D and trimming were computed from the DNA. The table has over 120,000 clones, over 65% seen once. The receptor comes from a human donor in a cohort sampled during active COVID-19. The chain carries TRBV6-1 and TRBJ1-5; D may be TRBD1 (5 bases). Material for sequencing was peripheral blood. The CDR3 nucleotides read TGTGCCAGCAGTGAAGCAGGGGGCAATCAGCCCCAGCATTTT. Translated: CASSEAGGNQPQHF.